Presented here are 5 T cell receptor beta chains from one specimen sequenced in a study of shared clonotypes between healthy human individuals. Only in-frame clones appear in the TCRdb table, and some are missing; sequencing was by immunoSEQ multiplex PCR. The table records fewer than 3 million clones, just under 95% of them present only once. What was sequenced was naive CD4+ T cells from PBMCs. Specified subset: CD45RA+ positively selected. The receptors shown here come from a man aged 18 to 35 in good health. Some clones in this sample may be carry-over from other donors' samples.

The V call is TRBV5-1, the J call TRBJ1-1; D is undetermined. The ends were cut back, 1 base at V and 2 bases at J, with 12 bases in the middle. Germline V gives CDR1 SGHRS, CDR2 YFSETQ. The CDR3 is 15 residues long. Here the CDR3 reads CASSLLPARNTEAFF. The CDR3 DNA reads TGCGCCAGCAGCTTGCTTCCCGCGAGAAACACTGAAGCTTTCTTT.

This chain's CDR3 is CAISERGQGAYEQYF. The DNA of the CDR3 is TGTGCCATCAGTGAGCGTGGGCAGGGGGCGTACGAGCAGTACTTC. The V call is TRBV10-3, the J call TRBJ2-7, with 8 bases lining up with TRBD1. The CDR3 runs to 15 residues. The V gene end was trimmed by 2 bases and the J gene end by 4 bases; junction bases not matched to a gene: 7. Germline values: CDR1 ENHRY, CDR2 SYGVKD.

The CDR3 sequence is CASSLAGIAETQYF. DNA of the CDR3: TGTGCCAGCAGTTTGGCAGGGATAGCGGAGACCCAGTACTTC. The chain carries TRBV28 and TRBJ2-5; D is perhaps TRBD1 or TRBD2 (5 bases each). CDR1 and CDR2 (germline): MDHEN, SYDVKM. The CDR3 contains 14 residues. V shed 3 bases and J shed 5 bases, with 13 bases lying between them.

The chain is built from TRBV25-1 and TRBJ2-3, with 10 bases matching TRBD2. The CDR3 consists of 14 residues. Germline loops: CDR1 MGHDK, CDR2 SYGVNS. V dropped 3 bases and J dropped 4; count of bases not matched to a gene: 1. This CDR3 is CASSDLAGADTQYF. As DNA, the CDR3 is TGTGCCAGCAGTGACCTAGCGGGAGCAGATACGCAGTATTTT.

The rearrangement uses TRBV5-1 and TRBJ2-3, with TRBD2 identical over 8 bases. This CDR3 has 16 amino acids. Trimming cost V 3 bases and J 0 bases; bases outside gene matches: 6. The germline gives CDR1 SGHRS, CDR2 YFSETQ. The CDR3 bases are TGCGCCAGCAGCTCGACCGTAGCGGGAAGCACAGATACGCAGTATTTT. This encodes CASSSTVAGSTDTQYF.